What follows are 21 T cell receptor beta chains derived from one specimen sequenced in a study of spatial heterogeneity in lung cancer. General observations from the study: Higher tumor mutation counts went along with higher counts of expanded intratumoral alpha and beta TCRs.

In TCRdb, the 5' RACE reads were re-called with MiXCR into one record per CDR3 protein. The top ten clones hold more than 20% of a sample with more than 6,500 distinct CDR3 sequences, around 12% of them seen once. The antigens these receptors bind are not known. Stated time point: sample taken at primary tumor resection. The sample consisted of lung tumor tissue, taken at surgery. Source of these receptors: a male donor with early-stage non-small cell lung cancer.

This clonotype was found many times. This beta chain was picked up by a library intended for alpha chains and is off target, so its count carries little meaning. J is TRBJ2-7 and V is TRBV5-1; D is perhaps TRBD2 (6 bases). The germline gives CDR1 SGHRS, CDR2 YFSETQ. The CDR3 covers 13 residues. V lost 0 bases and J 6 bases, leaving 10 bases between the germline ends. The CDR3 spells CASSLGEDVEQYF. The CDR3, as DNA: TGCGCCAGCAGCTTGGGGGAGGACGTCGAGCAGTACTTC.

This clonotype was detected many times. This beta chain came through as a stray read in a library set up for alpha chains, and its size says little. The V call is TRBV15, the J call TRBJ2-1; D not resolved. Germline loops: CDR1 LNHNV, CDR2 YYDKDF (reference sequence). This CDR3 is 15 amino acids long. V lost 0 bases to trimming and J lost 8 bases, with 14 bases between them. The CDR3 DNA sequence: TGTGCCACCAGCAGAGATCGGTGGCAGACCTATGAGCAGTTCTTC. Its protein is CATSRDRWQTYEQFF.

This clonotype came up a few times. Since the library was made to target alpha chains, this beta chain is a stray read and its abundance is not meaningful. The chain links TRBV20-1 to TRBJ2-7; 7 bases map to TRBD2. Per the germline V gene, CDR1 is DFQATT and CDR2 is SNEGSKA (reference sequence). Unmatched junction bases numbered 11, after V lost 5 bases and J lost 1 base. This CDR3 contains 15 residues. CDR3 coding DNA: TGCAGTGCTGGGGTAGAATGGGGGGGATCCTACGAGCAGTACTTC. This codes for CSAGVEWGGSYEQYF.

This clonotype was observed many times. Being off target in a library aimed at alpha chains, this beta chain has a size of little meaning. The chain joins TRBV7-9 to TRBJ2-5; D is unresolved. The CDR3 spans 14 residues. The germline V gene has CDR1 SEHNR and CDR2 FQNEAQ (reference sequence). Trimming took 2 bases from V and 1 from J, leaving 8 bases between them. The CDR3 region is CASSLIGVQETQYF. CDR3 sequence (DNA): TGTGCCAGCAGCTTAATCGGCGTCCAAGAGACCCAGTACTTC.

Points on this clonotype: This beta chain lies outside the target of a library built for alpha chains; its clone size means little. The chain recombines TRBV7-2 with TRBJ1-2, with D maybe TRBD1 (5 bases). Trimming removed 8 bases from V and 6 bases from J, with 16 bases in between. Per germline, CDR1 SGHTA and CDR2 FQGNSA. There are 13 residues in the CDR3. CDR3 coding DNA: TGTGCCAGCGCTCGGCAGGGAGAAGATGGCTACACCTTC. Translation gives CASARQGEDGYTF. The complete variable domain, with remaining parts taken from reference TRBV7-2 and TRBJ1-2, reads GAGVSQSPSNKVTEKGKDVELRCDPISGHTALYWYRQSLGQGLEFLIYFQGNSAPDKSGLPSDRFSAERTGGSVSTLTIQRTQQEDSAVYLCASARQGEDGYTFGSGTRLTVV.

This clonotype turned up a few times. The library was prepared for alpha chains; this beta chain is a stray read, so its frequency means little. The CDR3 region is CASSERREDNEQFF. The CDR3 region has the DNA TGTGCCAGCAGTGAACGTCGTGAGGATAATGAGCAGTTCTTC. This chain connects TRBV2 to TRBJ2-1; D not certain. CDR1 and CDR2 from the germline V gene are SNHLY and FYNNEI. This CDR3 spans 14 amino acids. Trimming stripped 2 bases from V and 7 bases from J, with 12 bases between.

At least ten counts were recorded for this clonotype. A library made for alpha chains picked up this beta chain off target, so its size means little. The CDR3 protein is CSAEGLAGVGEQYF. Written as DNA, the CDR3 is TGCAGTGCCGAGGGACTAGCGGGAGTCGGTGAGCAGTACTTC. This sequence joins TRBV20-1 and TRBJ2-7, with 14 bases aligning to TRBD2. The CDR3 runs 14 residues. Germline V gene lookup returns CDR1 DFQATT and CDR2 SNEGSKA (reference sequence). V lost 6 bases to trimming and J lost 7 bases; unmatched junction nucleotides: 8.

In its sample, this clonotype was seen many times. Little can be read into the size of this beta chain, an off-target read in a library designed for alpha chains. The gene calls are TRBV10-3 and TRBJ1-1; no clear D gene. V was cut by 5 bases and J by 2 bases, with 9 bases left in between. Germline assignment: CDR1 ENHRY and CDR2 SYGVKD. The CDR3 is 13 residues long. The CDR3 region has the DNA TGTGCCATCAGTCGAGGGTTAAACACTGAAGCTTTCTTT. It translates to CAISRGLNTEAFF.

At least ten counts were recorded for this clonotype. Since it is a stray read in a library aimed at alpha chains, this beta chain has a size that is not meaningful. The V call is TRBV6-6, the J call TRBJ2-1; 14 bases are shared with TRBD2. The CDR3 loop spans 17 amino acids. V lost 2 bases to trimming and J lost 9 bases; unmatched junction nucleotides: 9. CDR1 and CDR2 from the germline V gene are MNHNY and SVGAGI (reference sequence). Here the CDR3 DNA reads TGTGCCAGCAGTTACACCTTGACTAGCGGGAGGGCCGGTGAGCAGTTCTTC. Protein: CASSYTLTSGRAGEQFF.

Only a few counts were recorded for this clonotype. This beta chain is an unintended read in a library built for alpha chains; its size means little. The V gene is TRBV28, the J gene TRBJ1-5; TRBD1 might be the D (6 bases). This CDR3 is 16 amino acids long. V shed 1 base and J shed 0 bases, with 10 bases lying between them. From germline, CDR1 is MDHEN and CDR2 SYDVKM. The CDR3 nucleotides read TGTGCCAGCAGTTTATACAGGGCTCCTAGCAATCAGCCCCAGCATTTT. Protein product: CASSLYRAPSNQPQHF.

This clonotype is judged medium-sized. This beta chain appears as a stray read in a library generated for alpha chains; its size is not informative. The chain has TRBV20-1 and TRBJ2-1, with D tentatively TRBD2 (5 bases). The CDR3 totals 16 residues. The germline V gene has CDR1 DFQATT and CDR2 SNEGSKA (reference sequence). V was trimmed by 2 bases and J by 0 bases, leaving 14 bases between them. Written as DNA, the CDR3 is TGCAGTGCTAGACCCCGGACTCCCAGCTCCTACAATGAGCAGTTCTTC. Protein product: CSARPRTPSSYNEQFF.

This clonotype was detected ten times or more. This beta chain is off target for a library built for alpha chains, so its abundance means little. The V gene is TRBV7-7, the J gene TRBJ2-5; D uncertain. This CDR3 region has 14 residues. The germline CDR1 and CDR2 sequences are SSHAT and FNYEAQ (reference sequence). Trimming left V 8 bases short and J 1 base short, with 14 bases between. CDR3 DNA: TGTGCCAGCGCTCTCTCGGCGGTCCAAGAGACCCAGTACTTC. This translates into CASALSAVQETQYF.

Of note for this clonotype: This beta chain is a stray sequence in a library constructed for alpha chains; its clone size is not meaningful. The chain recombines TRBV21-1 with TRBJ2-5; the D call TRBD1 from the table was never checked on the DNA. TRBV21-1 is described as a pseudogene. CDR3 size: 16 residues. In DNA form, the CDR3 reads TGTGCCAGCAGCAGGGACAGCTGTCGTTTGTTGGAGACCCAGTACTTC. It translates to CASSRDSCRLLETQYF.

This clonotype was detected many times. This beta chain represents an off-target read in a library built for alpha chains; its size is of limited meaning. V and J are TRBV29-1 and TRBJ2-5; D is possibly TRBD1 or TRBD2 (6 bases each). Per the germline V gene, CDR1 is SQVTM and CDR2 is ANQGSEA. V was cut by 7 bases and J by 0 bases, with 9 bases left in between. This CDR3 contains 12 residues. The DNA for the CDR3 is TGCAGCGCGGGGGCCTACCAAGAGACCCAGTACTTC. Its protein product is CSAGAYQETQYF.

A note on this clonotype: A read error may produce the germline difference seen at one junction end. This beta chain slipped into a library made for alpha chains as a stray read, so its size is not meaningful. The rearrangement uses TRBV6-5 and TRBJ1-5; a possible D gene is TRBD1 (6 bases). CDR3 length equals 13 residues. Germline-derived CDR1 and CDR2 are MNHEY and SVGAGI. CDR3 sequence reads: CASSYSRGQPQHF. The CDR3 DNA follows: TGTGCCAGCAGTTACTCACGGGGGCAGCCCCAACATTTT.

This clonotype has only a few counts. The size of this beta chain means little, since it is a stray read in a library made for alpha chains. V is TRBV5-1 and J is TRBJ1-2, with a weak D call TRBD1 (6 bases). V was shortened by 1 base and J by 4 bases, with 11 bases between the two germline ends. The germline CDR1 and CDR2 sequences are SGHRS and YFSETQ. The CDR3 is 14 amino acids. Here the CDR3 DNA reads TGCGCCAGCAGCTTGCCGGGACACTCCTATGGCTACACCTTC. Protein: CASSLPGHSYGYTF. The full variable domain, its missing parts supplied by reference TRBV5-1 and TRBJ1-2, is KAGVTQTPRYLIKTRGQQVTLSCSPISGHRSVSWYQQTPGQGLQFLFEYFSETQRNKGNFPGRFSGRQFSNSRSEMNVSTLELGDSALYLCASSLPGHSYGYTFGSGTRLTVV.

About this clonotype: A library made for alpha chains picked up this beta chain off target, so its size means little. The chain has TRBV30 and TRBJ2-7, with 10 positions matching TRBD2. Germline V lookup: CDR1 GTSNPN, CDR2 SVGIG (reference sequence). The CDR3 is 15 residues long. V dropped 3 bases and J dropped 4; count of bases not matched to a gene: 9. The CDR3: CAWSRAASGSYEQYF. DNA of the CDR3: TGTGCCTGGAGCCGGGCGGCTAGCGGGAGTTACGAGCAGTACTTC.

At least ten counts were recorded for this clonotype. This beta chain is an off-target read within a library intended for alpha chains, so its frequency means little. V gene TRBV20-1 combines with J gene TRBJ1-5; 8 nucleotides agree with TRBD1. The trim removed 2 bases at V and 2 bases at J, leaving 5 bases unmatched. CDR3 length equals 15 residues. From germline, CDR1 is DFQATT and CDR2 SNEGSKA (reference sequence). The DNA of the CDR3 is TGCAGTGCTAGAATGGACAGGGCTGGCAATCAGCCCCAGCATTTT. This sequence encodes CSARMDRAGNQPQHF.

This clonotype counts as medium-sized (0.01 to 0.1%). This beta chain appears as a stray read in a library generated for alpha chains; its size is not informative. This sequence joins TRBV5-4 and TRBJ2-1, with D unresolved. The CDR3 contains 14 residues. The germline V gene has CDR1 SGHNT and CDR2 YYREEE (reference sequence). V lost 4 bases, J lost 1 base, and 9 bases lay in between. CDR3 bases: TGTGCCAGCAGCGCCCGTTCGTCCTACAATGAGCAGTTCTTC. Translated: CASSARSSYNEQFF.

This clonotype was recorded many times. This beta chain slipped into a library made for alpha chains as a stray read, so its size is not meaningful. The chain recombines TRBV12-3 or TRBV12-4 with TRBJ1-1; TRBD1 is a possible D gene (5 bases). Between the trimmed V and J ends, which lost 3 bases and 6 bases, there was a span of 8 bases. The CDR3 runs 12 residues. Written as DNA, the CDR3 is TGTGCCAGCAGTTTGGGGGAGGCTGAAGCTTTCTTT. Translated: CASSLGEAEAFF.

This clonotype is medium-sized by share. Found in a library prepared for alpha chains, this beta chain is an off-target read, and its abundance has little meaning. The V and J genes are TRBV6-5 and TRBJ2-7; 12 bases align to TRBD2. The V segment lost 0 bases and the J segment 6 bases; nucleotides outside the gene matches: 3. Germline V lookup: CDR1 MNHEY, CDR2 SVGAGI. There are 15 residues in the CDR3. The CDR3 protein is CASSYSPSGRVEQYF. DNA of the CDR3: TGTGCCAGCAGTTACTCCCCTAGCGGGAGGGTCGAGCAGTACTTC.